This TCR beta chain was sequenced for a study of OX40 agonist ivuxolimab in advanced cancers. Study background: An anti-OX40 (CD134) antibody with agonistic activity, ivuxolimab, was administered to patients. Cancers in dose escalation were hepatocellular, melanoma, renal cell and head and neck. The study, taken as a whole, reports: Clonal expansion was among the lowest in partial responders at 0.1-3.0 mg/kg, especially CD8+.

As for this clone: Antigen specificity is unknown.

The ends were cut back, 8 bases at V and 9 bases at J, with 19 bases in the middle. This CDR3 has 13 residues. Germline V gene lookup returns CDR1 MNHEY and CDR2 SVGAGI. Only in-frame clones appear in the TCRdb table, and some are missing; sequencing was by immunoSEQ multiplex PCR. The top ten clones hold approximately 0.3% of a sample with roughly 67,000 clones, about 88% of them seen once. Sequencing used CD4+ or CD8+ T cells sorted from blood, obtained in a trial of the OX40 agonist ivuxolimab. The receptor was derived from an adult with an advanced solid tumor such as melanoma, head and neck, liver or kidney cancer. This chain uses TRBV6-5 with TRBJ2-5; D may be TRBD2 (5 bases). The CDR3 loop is CASARARGEAQYF. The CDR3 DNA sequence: TGTGCCAGCGCGCGGGCCCGGGGTGAGGCCCAGTACTTC.